Listed here is a single TCR beta chain. Its antigen remains unidentified. The length of the CDR3 is 15 residues. The ends lost 2 bases at V and 5 bases at J; junction bases unmatched: 3. Germline lookup yields CDR1 SGHVS and CDR2 FNYEAQ. Measured with immunoSEQ multiplex PCR; TCRdb has only the in-frame clones, and not every one. The sample yields roughly 130,000 clones, 90% to 95% seen once. This sample is part of a study of human thymus T cells. Whole-study findings and limits: What related research reported was that thymic repertoires overlapped highly among unrelated individuals. What appeared biased in thymic and blood repertoires was the usage of V and J genes.

Thymus was obtained from resections taken during corrective heart surgery. The donor group consisted of healthy Finnish infants who were having corrective surgery for congenital heart defects. The chain couples TRBV7-6 to TRBJ2-1; 10 bases are a match to TRBD1. The clonotype was recovered from a boy under two years old with a congenital heart defect but otherwise immunologically healthy. Sequenced input: thymus tissue. The CDR3 coding sequence is TGTGCCAGCAGCTTAAGGACAGGGGGTAACAATGAGCAGTTCTTC. Protein product: CASSLRTGGNNEQFF.